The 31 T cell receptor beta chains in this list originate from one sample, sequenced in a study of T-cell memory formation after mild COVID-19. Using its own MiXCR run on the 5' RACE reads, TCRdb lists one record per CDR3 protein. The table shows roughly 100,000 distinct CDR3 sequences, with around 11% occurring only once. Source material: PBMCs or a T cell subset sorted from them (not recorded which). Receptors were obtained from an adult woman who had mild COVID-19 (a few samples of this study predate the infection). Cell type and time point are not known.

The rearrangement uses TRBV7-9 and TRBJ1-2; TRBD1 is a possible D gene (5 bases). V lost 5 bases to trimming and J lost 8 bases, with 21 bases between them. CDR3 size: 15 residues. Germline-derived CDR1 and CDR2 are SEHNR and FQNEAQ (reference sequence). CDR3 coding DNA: TGTGCCAGCAGCCCCCGGGACCTACCGACAGTAGGCTACACCTTC. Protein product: CASSPRDLPTVGYTF.

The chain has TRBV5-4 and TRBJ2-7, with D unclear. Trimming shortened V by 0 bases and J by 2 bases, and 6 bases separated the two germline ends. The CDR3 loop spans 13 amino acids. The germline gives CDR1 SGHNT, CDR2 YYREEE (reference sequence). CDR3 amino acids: CASSLDLTYEQYF. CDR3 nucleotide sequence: TGTGCCAGCAGCTTGGACCTCACCTACGAGCAGTACTTC. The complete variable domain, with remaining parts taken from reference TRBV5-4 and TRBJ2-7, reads ETGVTQSPTHLIKTRGQQVTLRCSSQSGHNTVSWYQQALGQGPQFIFQYYREEENGRGNFPPRFSGLQFPNYSSELNVNALELDDSALYLCASSLDLTYEQYFGPGTRLTVT.

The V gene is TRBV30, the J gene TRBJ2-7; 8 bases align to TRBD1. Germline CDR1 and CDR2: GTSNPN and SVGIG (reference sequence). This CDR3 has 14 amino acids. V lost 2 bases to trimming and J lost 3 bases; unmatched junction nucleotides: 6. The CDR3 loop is CAWSTGTGVYEQYF. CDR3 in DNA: TGTGCCTGGAGTACGGGGACAGGAGTCTACGAGCAGTACTTC.

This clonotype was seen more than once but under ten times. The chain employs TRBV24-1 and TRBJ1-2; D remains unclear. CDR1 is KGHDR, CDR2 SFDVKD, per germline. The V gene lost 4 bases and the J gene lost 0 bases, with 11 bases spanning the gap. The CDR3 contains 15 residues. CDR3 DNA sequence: TGTGCCACCAGTGACGGACGGTCTACTAACTATGGCTACACCTTC. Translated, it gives CATSDGRSTNYGYTF.

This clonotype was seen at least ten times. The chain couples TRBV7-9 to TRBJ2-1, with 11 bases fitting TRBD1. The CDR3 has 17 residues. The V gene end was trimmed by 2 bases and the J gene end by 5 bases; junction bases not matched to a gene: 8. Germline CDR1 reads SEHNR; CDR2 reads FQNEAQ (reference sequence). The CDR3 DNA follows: TGTGCCAGCAGCTTATGGGCCCGGGACAGGGGGAACAATGAGCAGTTCTTC. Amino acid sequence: CASSLWARDRGNNEQFF.

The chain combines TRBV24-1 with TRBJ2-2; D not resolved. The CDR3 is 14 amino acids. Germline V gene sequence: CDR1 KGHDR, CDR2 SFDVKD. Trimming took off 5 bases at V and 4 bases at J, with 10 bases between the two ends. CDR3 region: CATSVSFGTGELFF. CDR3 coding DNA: TGTGCCACCAGTGTGAGTTTCGGCACCGGGGAGCTGTTTTTT.

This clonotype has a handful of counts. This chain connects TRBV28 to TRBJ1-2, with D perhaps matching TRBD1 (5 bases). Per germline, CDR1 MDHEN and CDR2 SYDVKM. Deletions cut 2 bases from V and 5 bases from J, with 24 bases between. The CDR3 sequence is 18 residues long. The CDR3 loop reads CASSLMRDPLGDLYGYTF. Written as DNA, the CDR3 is TGTGCCAGCAGTTTAATGAGGGACCCTCTCGGCGATTTATATGGCTACACCTTC.

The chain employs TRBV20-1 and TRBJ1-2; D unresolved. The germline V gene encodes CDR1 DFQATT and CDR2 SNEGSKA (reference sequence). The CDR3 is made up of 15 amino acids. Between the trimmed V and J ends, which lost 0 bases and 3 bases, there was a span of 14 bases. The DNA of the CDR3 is TGCAGTGCTAGAGATATCACTGCTACCCACTATGGCTACACCTTC. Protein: CSARDITATHYGYTF.

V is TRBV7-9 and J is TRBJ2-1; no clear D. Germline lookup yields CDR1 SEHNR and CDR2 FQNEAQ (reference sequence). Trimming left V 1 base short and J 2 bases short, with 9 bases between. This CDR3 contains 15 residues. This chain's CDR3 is CASSLDQRPYNEQFF. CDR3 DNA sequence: TGTGCCAGCAGCTTAGATCAGCGCCCCTACAATGAGCAGTTCTTC. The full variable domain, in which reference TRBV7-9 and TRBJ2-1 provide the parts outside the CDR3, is DTGVSQNPRHKITKRGQNVTFRCDPISEHNRLYWYRQTLGQGPEFLTYFQNEAQLEKSRLLSDRFSAERPKGSFSTLEIQRTEQGDSAMYLCASSLDQRPYNEQFFGPGTRLTVL.

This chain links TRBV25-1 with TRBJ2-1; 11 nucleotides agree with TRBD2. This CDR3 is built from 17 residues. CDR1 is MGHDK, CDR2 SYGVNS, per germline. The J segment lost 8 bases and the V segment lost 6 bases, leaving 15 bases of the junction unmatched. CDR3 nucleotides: TGTGCCAGCAGAGGTGTTAGCGGGAGGGCCGGGGGAGATGAGCAGTTCTTC. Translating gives CASRGVSGRAGGDEQFF.

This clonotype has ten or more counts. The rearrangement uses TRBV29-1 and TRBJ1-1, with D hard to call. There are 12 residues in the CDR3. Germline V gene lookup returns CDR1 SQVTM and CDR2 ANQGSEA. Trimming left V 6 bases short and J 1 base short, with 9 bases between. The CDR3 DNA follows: TGCAGCGTCCTGGCGGGGAACACTGAAGCTTTCTTT. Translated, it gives CSVLAGNTEAFF.

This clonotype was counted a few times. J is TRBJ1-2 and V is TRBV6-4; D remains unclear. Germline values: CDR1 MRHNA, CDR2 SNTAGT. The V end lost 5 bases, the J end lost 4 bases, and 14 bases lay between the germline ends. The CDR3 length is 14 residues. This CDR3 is CASSLAPGGYGYTF. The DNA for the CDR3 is TGTGCCAGCAGTCTCGCCCCAGGAGGCTATGGCTACACCTTC.

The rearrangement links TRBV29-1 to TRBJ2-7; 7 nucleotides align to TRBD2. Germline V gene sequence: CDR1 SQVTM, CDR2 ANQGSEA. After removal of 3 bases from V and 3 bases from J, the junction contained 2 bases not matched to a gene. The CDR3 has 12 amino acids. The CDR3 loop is CSVEASGYEQYF. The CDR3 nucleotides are TGCAGCGTTGAGGCTAGCGGCTACGAGCAGTACTTC.

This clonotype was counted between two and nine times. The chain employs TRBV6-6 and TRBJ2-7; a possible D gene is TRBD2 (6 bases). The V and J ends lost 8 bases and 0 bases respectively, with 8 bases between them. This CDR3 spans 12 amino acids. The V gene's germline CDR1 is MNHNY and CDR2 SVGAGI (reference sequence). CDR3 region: CASAGSSYEQYF. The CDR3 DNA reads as TGTGCCAGCGCGGGGAGCTCCTACGAGCAGTACTTC.

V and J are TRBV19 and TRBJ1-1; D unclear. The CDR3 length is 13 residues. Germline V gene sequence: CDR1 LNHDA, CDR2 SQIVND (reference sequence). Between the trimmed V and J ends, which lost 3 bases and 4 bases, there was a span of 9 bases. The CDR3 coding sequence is TGTGCCAGTAGTATCCATTTCGGCACTGAAGCTTTCTTT. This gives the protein CASSIHFGTEAFF.

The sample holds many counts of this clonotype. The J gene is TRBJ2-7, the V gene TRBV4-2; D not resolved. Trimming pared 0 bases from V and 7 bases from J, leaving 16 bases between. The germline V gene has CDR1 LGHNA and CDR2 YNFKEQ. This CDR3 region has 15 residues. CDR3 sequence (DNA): TGTGCCAGCAGCCAAGATCTAAGGCCGGCCCTGGAGCAGTACTTC. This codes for CASSQDLRPALEQYF.

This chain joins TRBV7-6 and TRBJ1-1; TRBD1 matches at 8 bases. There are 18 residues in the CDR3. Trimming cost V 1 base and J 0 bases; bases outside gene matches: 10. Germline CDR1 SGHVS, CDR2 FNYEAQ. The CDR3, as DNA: TGTGCCAGCAGCTTAGGTTTCCGGGACAGGACCTTGAACACTGAAGCTTTCTTT. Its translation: CASSLGFRDRTLNTEAFF.

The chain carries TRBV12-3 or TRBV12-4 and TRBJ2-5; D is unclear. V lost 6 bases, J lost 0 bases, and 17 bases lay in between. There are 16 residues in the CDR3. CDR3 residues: CASSNRTAAYQETQYF. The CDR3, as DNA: TGTGCCAGCAGCAATAGGACGGCTGCGTACCAAGAGACCCAGTACTTC.

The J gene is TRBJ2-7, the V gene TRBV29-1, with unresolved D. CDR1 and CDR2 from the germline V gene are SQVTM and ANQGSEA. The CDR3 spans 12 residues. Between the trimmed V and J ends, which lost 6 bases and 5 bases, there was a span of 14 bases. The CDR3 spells CSVSDTYHEQYF. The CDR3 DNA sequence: TGCAGCGTCTCCGACACGTACCACGAGCAGTACTTC.

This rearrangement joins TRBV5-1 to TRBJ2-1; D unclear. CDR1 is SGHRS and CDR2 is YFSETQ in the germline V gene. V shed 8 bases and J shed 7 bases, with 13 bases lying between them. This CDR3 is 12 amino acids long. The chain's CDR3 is CASRGLVNEQFF. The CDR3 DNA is TGCGCCAGTCGCGGTTTGGTGAATGAGCAGTTCTTC. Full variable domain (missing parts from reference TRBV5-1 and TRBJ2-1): KAGVTQTPRYLIKTRGQQVTLSCSPISGHRSVSWYQQTPGQGLQFLFEYFSETQRNKGNFPGRFSGRQFSNSRSEMNVSTLELGDSALYLCASRGLVNEQFFGPGTRLTVL.

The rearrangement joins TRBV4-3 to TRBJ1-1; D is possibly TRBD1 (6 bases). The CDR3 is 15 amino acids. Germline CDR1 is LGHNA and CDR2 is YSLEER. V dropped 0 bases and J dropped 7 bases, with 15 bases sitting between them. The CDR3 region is CASSQDRGEGGEAFF. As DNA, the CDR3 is TGCGCCAGCAGCCAAGATAGGGGTGAGGGGGGTGAAGCTTTCTTT.

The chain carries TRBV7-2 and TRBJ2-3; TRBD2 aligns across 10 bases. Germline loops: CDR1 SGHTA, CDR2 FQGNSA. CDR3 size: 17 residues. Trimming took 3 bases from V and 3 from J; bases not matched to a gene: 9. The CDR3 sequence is CASSFPPSGSGTDTQYF. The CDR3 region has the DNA TGTGCCAGCAGCTTTCCTCCTAGCGGGAGTGGAACAGATACGCAGTATTTT.

DNA of the CDR3: TGTGCCAGCAGCCAAGTTCGAGCGGGGGAGGACGAGACCCAGTACTTC. It translates to CASSQVRAGEDETQYF. V usage is TRBV3-1 and J usage is TRBJ2-5; 8 bases are a match to TRBD2. The V segment lost 1 base and the J segment 5 bases; nucleotides outside the gene matches: 9. The germline gives CDR1 LGHDT, CDR2 YNNKEL (reference sequence). CDR3 length: 16 amino acids.

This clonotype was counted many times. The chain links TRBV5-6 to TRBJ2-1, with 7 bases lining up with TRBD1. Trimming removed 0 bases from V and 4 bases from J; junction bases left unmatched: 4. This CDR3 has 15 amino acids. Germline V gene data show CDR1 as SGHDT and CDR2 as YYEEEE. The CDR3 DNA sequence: TGTGCCAGCAGCTTGGCCTACAGGGGTTACAATGAGCAGTTCTTC. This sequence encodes CASSLAYRGYNEQFF.

In nucleotides, the CDR3 is TGTGCCAGCACCACACTGGACGGCCACAATGAGCAGTTCTTC. This encodes CASTTLDGHNEQFF. V gene TRBV6-1 combines with J gene TRBJ2-1; no clear D gene. The germline V and J ends were trimmed by 7 bases and 5 bases, with 15 bases remaining between them. CDR3 length: 14 amino acids. CDR1 is MNHNS, CDR2 SASEGT, per germline.

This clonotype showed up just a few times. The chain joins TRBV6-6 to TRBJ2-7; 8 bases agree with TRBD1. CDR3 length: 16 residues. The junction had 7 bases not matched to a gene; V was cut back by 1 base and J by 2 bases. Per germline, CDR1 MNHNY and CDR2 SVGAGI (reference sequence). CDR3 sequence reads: CASSYFRDRPTYEQYF. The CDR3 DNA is TGTGCCAGCAGTTACTTCCGGGACAGGCCAACCTACGAGCAGTACTTC.

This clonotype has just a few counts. CDR3 coding DNA: TGTGCCAGCAGCACAGGACAGGAAAGCTACGAGCAGTACTTC. Amino acids: CASSTGQESYEQYF. The gene calls are TRBV5-5 and TRBJ2-7; 7 bases map to TRBD1. Germline lookup yields CDR1 SGHKS and CDR2 YYEKEE (reference sequence). V shed 4 bases, J shed 3 bases, and the junction held 7 bases outside the gene matches. The CDR3 covers 14 residues.

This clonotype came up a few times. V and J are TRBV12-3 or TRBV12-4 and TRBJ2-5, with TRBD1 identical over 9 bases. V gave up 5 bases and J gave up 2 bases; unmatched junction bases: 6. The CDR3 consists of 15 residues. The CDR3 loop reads CASSRHDRGQETQYF. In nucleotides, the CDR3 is TGTGCCAGCAGTAGACACGACAGGGGGCAAGAGACCCAGTACTTC.

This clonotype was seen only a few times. CDR3 sequence (DNA): TGTGCCAGCAGCTCACAGGGGAATTCACCCCTCCACTTT. This gives the protein CASSSQGNSPLHF. The chain uses TRBV12-3 or TRBV12-4 and TRBJ1-6; 7 bases are shared with TRBD1. This CDR3 has 13 residues. V lost 6 bases and J lost 7; bases outside the gene matches: 3.

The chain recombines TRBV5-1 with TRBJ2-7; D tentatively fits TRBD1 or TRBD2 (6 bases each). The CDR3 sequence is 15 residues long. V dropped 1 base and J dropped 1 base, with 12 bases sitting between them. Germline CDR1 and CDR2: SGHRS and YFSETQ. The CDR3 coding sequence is TGCGCCAGCAGCTTGTTAACAGGGAGGTCCTACGAGCAGTACTTC. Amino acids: CASSLLTGRSYEQYF.

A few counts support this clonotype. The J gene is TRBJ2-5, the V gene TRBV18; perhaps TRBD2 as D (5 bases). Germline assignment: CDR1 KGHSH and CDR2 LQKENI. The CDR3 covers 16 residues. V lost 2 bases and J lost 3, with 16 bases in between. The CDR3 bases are TGTGCCAGCTCACCAGGGCCGAGGGTTTATGAAGAGACCCAGTACTTC. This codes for CASSPGPRVYEETQYF.